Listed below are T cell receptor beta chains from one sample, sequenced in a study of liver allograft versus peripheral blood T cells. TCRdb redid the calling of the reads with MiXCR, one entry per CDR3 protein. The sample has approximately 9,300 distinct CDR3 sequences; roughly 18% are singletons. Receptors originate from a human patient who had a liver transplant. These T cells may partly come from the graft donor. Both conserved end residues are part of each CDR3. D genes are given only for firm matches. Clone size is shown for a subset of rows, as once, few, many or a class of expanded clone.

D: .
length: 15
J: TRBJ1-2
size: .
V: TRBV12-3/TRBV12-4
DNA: TGTGCCAGCACTATCCAATCCCAGGGTGCCCGAGGCTACACCTTC
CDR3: CASTIQSQGARGYTF

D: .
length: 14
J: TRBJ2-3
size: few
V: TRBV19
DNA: TGTGCCAGTAGTTTATGGGAGCCGGGAGATACGCAGTATTTT
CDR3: CASSLWEPGDTQYF

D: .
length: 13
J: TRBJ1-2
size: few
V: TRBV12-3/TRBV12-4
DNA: TGTGCCAGCAGTTTGCGGGCTAACTATGGCTACACCTTC
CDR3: CASSLRANYGYTF

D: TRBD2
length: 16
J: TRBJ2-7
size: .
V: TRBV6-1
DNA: TGTACCAGCAGTGAAGGGCTAGCGGGGCTTTCCTACGAGCAGTACTTC
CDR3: CTSSEGLAGLSYEQYF

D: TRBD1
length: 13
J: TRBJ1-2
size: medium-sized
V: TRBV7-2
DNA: TGTGCCAGCAGCGCGAACAGGGGCCAAGGCTACACCTTC
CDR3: CASSANRGQGYTF

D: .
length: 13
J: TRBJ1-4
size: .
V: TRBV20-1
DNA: TGCAGTGCTAGGGAGGCAGGGCAGGAAAAACTGTTTTTT
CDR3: CSAREAGQEKLFF

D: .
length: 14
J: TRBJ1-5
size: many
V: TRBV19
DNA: TGTGCCAGTAGTCCCATTGGAGGGTGGCAGCCCCAGCATTTT
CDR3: CASSPIGGWQPQHF

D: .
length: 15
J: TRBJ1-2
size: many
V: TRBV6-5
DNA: TGTGCCAGCAGTTACTCGAGGGGGTTCAACTATGGCTACACCTTC
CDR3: CASSYSRGFNYGYTF

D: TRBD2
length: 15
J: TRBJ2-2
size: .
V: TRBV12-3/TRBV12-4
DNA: TGTGCCAGCAGCGCTAGCGGGGGGGCCAGCGGGGAGCTGTTTTTT
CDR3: CASSASGGASGELFF

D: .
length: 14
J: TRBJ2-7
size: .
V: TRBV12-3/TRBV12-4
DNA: TGTGCCAGCAGTTTAGAGGGGACAAAATACGAGCAGTACTTC
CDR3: CASSLEGTKYEQYF

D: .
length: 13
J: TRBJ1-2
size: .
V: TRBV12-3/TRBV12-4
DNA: TGTGCCAGCAGTTTCGAGGGGGGTGGGGGCTACACCTTC
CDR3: CASSFEGGGGYTF

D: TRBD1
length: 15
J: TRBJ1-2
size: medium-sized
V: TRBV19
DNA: TGTGCCAGTAGTATGGGGACAGGCATTCCAAGGGGCTACACCTTC
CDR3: CASSMGTGIPRGYTF

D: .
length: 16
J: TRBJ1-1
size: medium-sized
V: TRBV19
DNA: TGTGCCAGTGAACAAAAACCGGGACGGTTGAACACTGAAGCTTTCTTT
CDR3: CASEQKPGRLNTEAFF

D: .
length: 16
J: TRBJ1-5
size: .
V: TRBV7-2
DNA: TGTGCCAGCAGCTGGGGAGTGGGGTCGGGCAATCAGCCCCAGCATTTT
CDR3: CASSWGVGSGNQPQHF

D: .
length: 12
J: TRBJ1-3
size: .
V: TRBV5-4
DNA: TGTGCCAGCAGCTTGGATGGAAACACCATATATTTT
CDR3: CASSLDGNTIYF

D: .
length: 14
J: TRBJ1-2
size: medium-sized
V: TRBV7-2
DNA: TGTGCCAGCAGCTTAGATCCCGCCAGCGCTGGCTACACCTTC
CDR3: CASSLDPASAGYTF

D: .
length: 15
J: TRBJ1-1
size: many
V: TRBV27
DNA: TGTGCCAGCAGTTTGGGGAGAAACAGGAACACTGAAGCTTTCTTT
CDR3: CASSLGRNRNTEAFF

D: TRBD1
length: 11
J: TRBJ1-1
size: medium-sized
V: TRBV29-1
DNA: TGCAGCGTACACAGGGGGGCTGAAGCTTTCTTT
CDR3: CSVHRGAEAFF

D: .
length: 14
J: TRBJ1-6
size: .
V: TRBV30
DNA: TGTGCCTGGAACCCGGAGGGTACGGGGTCACCCCTCCACTTT
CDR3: CAWNPEGTGSPLHF

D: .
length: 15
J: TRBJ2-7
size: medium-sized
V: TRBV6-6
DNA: TGTGCCAGCAGTTCTAGGGGGTACGGAACCTACGAGCAGTACTTC
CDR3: CASSSRGYGTYEQYF

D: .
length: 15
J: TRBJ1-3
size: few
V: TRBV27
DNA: TGTGCCAGCAGTTTAGGGCCCTACTCTGGAAACACCATATATTTT
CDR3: CASSLGPYSGNTIYF

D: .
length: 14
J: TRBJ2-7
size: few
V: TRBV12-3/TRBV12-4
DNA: TGTGCCAGCAGTTTAGGCAGCCTGGTCTACGAGCAGTACTTC
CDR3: CASSLGSLVYEQYF

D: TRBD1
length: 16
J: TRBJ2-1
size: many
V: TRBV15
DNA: TGTGCCACCAGACCCGGACAGGGGAGCTCCTACAATGAGCAGTTCTTC
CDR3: CATRPGQGSSYNEQFF

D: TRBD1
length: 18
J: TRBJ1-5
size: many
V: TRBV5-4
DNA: TGTGCCAGCAGCTTGGTGCTCCGGGACAGGGACAGCAATCAGCCCCAGCATTTT
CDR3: CASSLVLRDRDSNQPQHF

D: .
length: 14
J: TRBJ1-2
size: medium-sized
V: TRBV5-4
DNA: TGTGCCAGCAGCCAGGCCGCTCCTAGATATGGCTACACCTTC
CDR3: CASSQAAPRYGYTF

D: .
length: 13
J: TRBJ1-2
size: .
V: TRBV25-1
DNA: TGTGCCAGCAGTGAACGGGGTGTGAATGGCTACACCTTC
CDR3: CASSERGVNGYTF

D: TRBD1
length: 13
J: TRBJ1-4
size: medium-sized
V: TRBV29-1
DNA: TGCAGCGTTGGCGGACAGGCGAGTGAAAAACTGTTTTTT
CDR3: CSVGGQASEKLFF

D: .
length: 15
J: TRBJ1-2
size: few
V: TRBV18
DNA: TGTGCCAGCTCACCTCTCCCGGAGGGGGGCAGGGGCTACACCTTC
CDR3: CASSPLPEGGRGYTF

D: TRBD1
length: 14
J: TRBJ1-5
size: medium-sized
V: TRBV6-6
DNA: TGTGCCAGCACTCGGACAGGGTTAGGTCAGCCCCAGCATTTT
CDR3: CASTRTGLGQPQHF

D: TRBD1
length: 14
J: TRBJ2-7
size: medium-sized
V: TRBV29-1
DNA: TGCAGCGTGGGGGGGACAGGGGTGGAATACGAGCAGTACTTC
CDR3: CSVGGTGVEYEQYF

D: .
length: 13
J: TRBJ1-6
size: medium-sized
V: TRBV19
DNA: TGTGCCAGTAGTATAAACGGAGATACATCCCTCCACTTT
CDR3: CASSINGDTSLHF

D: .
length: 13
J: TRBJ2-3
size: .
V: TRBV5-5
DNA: TGTGCCAGCAGCTGGCCCCCCTCAGATACGCAGTATTTT
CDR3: CASSWPPSDTQYF

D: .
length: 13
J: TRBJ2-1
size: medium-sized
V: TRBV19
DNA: TGTGCCAGTAGTAAAGCAGGGCAGAATGAGCAGTTCTTC
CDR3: CASSKAGQNEQFF

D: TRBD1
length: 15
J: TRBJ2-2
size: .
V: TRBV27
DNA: TGTGCCAGCAGTCCAACAGGGGGATACACCGGGGAGCTGTTTTTT
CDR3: CASSPTGGYTGELFF

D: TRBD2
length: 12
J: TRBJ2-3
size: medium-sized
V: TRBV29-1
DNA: TGCAGCGGGACTAGCGGCACAGATACGCAGTATTTT
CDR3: CSGTSGTDTQYF

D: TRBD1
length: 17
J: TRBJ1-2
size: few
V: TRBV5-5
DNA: TGTGCCAGCAGCTTGGGCCCTCTAGACAGGGGGCGGATTGGCTACACCTTC
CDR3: CASSLGPLDRGRIGYTF

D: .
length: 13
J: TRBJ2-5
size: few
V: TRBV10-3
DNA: TGTGCCATCAGTGAAGGGGGATTAGAGACCCAGTACTTC
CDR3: CAISEGGLETQYF

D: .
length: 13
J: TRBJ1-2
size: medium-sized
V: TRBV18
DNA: TGTGCCAGCTCCCTCCGGGAAGGGCAGGGCTACACCTTC
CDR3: CASSLREGQGYTF

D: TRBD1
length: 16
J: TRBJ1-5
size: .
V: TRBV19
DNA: TGTGCCAGTAGTTTTCGACCGGGACAGGAATATCAGCCCCAGCATTTT
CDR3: CASSFRPGQEYQPQHF

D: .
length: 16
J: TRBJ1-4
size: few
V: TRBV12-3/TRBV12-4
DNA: TGTGCCAGCAGTTTATCATCCGGGGCGGGATATGAAAAACTGTTTTTT
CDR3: CASSLSSGAGYEKLFF